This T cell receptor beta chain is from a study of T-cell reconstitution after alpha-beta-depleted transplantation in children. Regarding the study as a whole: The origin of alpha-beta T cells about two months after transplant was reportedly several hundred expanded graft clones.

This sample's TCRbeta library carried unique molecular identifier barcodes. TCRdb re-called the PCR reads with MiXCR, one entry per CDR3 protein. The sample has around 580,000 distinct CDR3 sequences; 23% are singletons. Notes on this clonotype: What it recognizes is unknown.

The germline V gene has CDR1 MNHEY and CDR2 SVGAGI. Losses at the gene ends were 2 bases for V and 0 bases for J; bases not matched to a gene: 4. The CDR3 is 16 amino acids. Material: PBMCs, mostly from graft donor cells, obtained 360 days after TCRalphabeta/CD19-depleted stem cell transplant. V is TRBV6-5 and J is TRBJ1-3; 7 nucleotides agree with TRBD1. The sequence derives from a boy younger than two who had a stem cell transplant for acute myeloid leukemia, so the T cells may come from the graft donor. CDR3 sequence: CASSYGGQLSGNTIYF. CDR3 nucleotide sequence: TGTGCCAGCAGTTACGGGGGACAGCTCTCTGGAAACACCATATATTTT.